The 2 T cell receptor beta chains in this list originate from one sample, sequenced in a study of metastatic and nonmetastatic thyroid tumors. All patients were untreated before thyroid surgery. TCRdb reprocessed the PCR reads via MiXCR. The sample has approximately 22,000 clones; about an eighth are singletons. Source material: blood. These receptors came from a female donor with papillary thyroid cancer or a benign thyroid nodule (not recorded which). Some clones in this sample may be carry-over from other donors' samples.

CDR3 nucleotide sequence: TGTGCCAGCAGTTTTGGGGGCCCCTACGAGCAGTACTTC. Encoded protein: CASSFGGPYEQYF. This rearrangement joins TRBV12-3 or TRBV12-4 to TRBJ2-7, with D maybe TRBD1 (6 bases). The CDR3 sequence is 13 residues long. V lost 3 bases, J lost 2 bases, and 8 bases lay in between.

Ten or more counts support this clone. The J gene is TRBJ2-2, the V gene TRBV7-3; TRBD2 aligns across 10 bases. CDR3 length: 17 residues. Germline V CDR1 and CDR2: SGHTA, FQGTGA. Trimming took 2 bases from V and 7 from J; bases not matched to a gene: 10. CDR3 sequence: CASSLHSLAGDGGELFF. The CDR3 nucleotides read TGTGCCAGCAGCTTACATAGTCTAGCGGGAGATGGCGGGGAGCTGTTTTTT.